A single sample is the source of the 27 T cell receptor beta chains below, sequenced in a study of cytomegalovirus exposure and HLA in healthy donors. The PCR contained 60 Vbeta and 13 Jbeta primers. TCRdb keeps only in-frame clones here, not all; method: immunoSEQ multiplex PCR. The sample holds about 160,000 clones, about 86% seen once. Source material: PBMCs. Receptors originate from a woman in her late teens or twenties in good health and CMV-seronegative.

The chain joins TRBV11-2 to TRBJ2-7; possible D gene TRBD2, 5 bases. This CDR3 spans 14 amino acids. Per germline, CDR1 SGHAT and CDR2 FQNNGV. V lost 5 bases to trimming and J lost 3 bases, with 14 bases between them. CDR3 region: CASSLAGPNYEQYF. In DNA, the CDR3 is TGTGCCAGCAGCCTCGCGGGCCCTAACTACGAGCAGTACTTC.

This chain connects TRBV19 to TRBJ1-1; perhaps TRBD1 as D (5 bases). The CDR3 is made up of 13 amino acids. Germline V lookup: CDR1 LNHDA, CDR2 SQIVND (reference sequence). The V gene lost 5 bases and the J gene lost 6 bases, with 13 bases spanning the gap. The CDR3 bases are TGTGCCAGTAGTTGGGGGGGTCCAGCTGAAGCTTTCTTT. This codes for CASSWGGPAEAFF.

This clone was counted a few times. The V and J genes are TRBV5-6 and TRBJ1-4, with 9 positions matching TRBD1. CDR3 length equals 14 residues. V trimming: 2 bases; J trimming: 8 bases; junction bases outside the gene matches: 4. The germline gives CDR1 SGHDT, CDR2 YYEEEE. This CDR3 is CASSLGTGSEKLFF. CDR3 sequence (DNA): TGTGCCAGCAGCTTAGGGACAGGGAGCGAAAAACTGTTTTTT.

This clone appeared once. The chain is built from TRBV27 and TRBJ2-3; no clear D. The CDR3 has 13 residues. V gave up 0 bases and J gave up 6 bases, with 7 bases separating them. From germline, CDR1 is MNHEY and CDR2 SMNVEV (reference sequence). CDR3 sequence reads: CASSLSLADTQYF. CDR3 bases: TGTGCCAGCAGTTTATCGCTTGCGGATACGCAGTATTTT.

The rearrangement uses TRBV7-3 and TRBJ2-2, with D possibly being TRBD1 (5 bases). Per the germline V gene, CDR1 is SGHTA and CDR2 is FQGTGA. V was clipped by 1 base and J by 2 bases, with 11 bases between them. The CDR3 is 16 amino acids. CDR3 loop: CASSLSLTGNTGELFF. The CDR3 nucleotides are TGTGCCAGCAGCTTAAGTCTTACAGGAAACACCGGGGAGCTGTTTTTT.

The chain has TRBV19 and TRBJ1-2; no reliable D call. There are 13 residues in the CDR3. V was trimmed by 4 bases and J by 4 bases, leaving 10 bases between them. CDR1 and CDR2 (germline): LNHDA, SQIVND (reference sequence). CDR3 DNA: TGTGCCAGTAGTACCCCCGGGATCTATGGCTACACCTTC. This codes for CASSTPGIYGYTF.

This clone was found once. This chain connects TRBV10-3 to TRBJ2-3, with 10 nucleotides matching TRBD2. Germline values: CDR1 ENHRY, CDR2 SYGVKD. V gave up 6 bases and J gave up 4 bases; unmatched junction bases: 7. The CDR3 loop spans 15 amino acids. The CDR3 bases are TGTGCCATCAGGAGAGCGGGAGGGACCGCAGATACGCAGTATTTT. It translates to CAIRRAGGTADTQYF.

CDR3 nucleotide sequence: TGTGCCAGTAGTATATGGACAGGGGGGGCTACTGAAGCTTTCTTT. Its translation: CASSIWTGGATEAFF. This sequence joins TRBV19 and TRBJ1-1; TRBD1 matches 10 bases. CDR1 and CDR2 (germline): LNHDA, SQIVND (reference sequence). This CDR3 spans 15 amino acids. The J segment lost 5 bases and the V segment lost 2 bases, leaving 5 bases of the junction unmatched.

The CDR3 loop is CASSLDTGNYGYTF. The CDR3 DNA follows: TGTGCCAGCAGCTTAGACACAGGGAATTATGGCTACACCTTC. This chain links TRBV11-2 with TRBJ1-2, with D possibly being TRBD1 (6 bases). The CDR3 covers 14 residues. V dropped 0 bases and J dropped 5 bases, with 10 bases sitting between them. Germline loops: CDR1 SGHAT, CDR2 FQNNGV.

CDR3 in amino acids: CASSQPRDRGSTGELFF. CDR3 coding DNA: TGCGCCAGCAGCCAGCCCCGGGACAGGGGGAGCACCGGGGAGCTGTTTTTT. V gene TRBV4-1 combines with J gene TRBJ2-2; 11 nucleotides line up with TRBD1. CDR1 and CDR2 (germline): MGHRA, YSYEKL. The CDR3 loop spans 17 amino acids. The junction had 7 bases not matched to a gene; V was cut back by 3 bases and J by 4 bases.

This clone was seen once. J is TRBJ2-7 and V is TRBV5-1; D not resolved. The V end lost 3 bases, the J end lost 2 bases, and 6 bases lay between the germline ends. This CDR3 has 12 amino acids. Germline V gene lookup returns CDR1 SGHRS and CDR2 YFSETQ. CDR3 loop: CASSSQTYEQYF. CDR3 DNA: TGCGCCAGCAGCTCGCAGACCTACGAGCAGTACTTC. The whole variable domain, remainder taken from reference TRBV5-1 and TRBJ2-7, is KAGVTQTPRYLIKTRGQQVTLSCSPISGHRSVSWYQQTPGQGLQFLFEYFSETQRNKGNFPGRFSGRQFSNSRSEMNVSTLELGDSALYLCASSSQTYEQYFGPGTRLTVT.

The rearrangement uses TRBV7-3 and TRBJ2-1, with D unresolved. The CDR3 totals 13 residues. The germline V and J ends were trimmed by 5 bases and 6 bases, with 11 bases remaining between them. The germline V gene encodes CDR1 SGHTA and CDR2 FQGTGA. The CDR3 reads CASSKAGGNEQFF. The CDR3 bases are TGTGCCAGCAGCAAGGCCGGCGGCAATGAGCAGTTCTTC.

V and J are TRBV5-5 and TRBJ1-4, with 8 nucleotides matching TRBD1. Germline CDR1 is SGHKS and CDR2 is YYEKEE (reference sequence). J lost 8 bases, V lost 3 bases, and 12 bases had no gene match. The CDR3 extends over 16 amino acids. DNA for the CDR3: TGTGCCAGCAGCTCATACCCGGGACAGGACTTCGAAAAACTGTTTTTT. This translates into CASSSYPGQDFEKLFF.

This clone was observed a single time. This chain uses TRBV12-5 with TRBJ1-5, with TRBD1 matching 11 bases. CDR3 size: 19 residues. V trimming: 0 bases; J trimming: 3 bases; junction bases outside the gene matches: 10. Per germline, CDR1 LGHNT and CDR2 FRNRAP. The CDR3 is CASGLVTGTGGRYNQPQHF. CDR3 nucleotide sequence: TGTGCTAGTGGTTTGGTGACCGGGACAGGGGGGCGTTACAATCAGCCCCAGCATTTT.

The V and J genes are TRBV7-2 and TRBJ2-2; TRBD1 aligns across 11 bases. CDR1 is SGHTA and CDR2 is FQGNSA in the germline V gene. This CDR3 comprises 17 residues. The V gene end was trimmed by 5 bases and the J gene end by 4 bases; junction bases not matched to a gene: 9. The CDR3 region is CASSRPQGTGGTGELFF. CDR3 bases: TGTGCCAGCAGCAGGCCTCAGGGGACAGGGGGCACCGGGGAGCTGTTTTTT.

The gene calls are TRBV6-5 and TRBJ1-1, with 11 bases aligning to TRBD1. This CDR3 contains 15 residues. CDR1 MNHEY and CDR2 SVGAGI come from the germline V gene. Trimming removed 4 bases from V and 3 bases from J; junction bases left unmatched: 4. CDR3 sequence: CASSSPGQGDTEAFF. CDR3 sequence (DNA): TGTGCCAGCAGTTCCCCGGGACAGGGGGACACTGAAGCTTTCTTT.

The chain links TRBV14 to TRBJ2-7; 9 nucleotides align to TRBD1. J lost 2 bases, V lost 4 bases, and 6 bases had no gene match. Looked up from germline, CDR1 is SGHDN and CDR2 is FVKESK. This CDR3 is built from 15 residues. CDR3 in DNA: TGTGCCAGCAGCCGACCCGGGACAGGGCCCTACGAGCAGTACTTC. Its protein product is CASSRPGTGPYEQYF.

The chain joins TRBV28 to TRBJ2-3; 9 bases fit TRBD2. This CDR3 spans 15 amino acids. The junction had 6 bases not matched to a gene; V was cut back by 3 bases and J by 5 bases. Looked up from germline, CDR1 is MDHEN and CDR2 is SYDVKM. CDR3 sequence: CASSFLIAGEDTQYF. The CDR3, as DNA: TGTGCCAGCAGTTTTCTGATAGCGGGGGAAGATACGCAGTATTTT.

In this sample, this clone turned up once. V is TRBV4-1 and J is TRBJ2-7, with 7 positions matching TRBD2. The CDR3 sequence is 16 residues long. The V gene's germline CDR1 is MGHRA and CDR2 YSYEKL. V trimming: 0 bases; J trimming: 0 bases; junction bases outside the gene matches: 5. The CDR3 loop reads CASSQEGGTLSYEQYF. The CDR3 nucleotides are TGCGCCAGCAGCCAAGAGGGGGGGACTCTCTCCTACGAGCAGTACTTC.

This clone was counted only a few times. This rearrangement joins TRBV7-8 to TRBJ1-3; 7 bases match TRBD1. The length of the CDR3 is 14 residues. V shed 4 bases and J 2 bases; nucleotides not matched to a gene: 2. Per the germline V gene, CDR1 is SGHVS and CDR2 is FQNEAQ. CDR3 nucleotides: TGTGCCAGCAGCTCACAGGGGCCTGGAAACACCATATATTTT. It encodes CASSSQGPGNTIYF.

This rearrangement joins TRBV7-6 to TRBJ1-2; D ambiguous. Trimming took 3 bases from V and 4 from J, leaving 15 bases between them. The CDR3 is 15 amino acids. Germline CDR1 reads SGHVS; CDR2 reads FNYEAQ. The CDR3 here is CASSFNPLATYGYTF. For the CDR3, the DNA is TGTGCCAGCAGCTTTAACCCCCTGGCCACCTATGGCTACACCTTC.

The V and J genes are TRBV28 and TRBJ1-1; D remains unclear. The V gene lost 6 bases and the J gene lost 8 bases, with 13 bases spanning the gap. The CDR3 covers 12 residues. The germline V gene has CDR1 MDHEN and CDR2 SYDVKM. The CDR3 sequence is CASSARRIEAFF. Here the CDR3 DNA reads TGTGCCAGCAGCGCCAGAAGAATAGAAGCTTTCTTT.

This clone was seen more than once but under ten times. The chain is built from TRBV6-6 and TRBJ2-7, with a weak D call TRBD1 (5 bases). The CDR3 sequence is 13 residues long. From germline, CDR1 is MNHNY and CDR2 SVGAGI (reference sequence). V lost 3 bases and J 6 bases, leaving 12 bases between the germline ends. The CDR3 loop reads CASSYGQGVEQYF. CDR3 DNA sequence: TGTGCCAGCAGTTATGGGCAGGGTGTCGAGCAGTACTTC.

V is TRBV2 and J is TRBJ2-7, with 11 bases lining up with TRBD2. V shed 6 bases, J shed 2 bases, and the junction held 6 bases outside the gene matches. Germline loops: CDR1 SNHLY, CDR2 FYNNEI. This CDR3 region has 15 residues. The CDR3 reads CASRVAGGITYEQYF. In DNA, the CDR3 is TGTGCCAGCAGGGTAGCGGGAGGGATAACCTACGAGCAGTACTTC.

In DNA, the CDR3 is TGTGCCAGCAGCTTAGGGAACAGCTTAGAAAAACTGTTTTTT. It yields the protein CASSLGNSLEKLFF. The chain carries TRBV11-2 and TRBJ1-4; D is undetermined. CDR1 is SGHAT, CDR2 FQNNGV, per germline. V gave up 1 base and J gave up 8 bases, with 11 bases separating them. The CDR3 length is 14 residues.

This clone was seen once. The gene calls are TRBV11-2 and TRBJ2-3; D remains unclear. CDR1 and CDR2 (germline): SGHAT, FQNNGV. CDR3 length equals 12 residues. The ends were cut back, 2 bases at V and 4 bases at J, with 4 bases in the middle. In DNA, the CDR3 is TGTGCCAGCAGCTTAAGAGCAGATACGCAGTATTTT. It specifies CASSLRADTQYF.

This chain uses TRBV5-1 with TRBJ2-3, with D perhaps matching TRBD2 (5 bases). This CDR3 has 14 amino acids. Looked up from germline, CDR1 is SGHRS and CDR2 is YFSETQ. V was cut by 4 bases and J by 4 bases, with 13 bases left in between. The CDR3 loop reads CASSLTLGADTQYF. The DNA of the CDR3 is TGCGCCAGCAGCCTGACCCTCGGGGCAGATACGCAGTATTTT.